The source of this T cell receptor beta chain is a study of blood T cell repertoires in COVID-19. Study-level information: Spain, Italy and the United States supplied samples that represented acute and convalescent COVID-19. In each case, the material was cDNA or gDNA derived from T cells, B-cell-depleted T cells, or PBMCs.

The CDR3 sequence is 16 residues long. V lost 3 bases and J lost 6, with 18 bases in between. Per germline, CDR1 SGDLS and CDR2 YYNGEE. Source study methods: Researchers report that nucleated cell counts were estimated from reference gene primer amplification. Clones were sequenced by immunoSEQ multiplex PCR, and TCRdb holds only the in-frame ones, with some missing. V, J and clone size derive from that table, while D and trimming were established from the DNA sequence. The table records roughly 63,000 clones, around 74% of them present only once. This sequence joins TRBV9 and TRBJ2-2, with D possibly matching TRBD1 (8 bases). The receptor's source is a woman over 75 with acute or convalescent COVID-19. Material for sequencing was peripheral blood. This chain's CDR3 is CASSEYTGGVPGELFF. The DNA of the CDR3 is TGTGCCAGCAGCGAGTATACAGGGGGGGTCCCCGGGGAGCTGTTTTTT.